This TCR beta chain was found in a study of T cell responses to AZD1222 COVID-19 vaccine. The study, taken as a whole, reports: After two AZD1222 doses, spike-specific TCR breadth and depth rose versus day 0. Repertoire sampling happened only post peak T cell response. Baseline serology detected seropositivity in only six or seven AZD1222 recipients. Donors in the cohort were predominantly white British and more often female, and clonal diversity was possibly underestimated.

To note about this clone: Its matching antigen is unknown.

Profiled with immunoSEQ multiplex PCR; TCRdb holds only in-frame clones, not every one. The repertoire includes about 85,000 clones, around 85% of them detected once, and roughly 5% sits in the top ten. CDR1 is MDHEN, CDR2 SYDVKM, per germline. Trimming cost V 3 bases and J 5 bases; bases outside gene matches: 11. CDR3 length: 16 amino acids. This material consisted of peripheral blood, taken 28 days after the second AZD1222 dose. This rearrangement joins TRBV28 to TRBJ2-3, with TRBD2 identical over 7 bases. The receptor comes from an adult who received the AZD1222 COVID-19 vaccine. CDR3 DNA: TGTGCCAGCAGTTTCCCTCGACTAGCTTCCGTAGATACGCAGTATTTT. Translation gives CASSFPRLASVDTQYF.